A single sample gave rise to the 30 T cell receptor beta chains below, sequenced in a study of regulatory T cells in long-lasting Graves disease. Arm-PCR with iRepertoire HTBI primers amplified the CDR3 regions for these TCR beta libraries. Each CDR3 protein is one row after TCRdb ran MiXCR on the multiplex PCR reads. This sample carries hundreds of thousands of distinct CDR3 sequences, more than 20% of them seen once, and the ten largest clones take around 20%. Sample time point: persistent/refractory GD, antithyroid drugs over 5 years with positive TRAb. Extracted PBMC RNA gave rise to the TCR library. The material sequenced was peripheral blood mononuclear cells (PBMCs), taken when the disease was refractory, from a patient treated with antithyroid drugs. All receptors derive from a female donor with Graves disease.

As concerns this clonotype: A much larger clone lies a single base off, so this may be a read error. The chain carries TRBV27 and TRBJ2-7; 13 positions agree with TRBD2. The CDR3 has 15 residues. V lost 5 bases and J lost 6; bases outside the gene matches: 7. In germline, CDR1 is MNHEY, CDR2 SMNVEV (reference sequence). In DNA, the CDR3 is TGTGCCAGCAGTCACGCGGGACTAGCGGGGTCCGAGCAGTACTTC. Encoded protein: CASSHAGLAGSEQYF.

This clonotype appeared many times. The rearrangement uses TRBV2 and TRBJ2-7; 8 bases are a match to TRBD2. Germline V gives CDR1 SNHLY, CDR2 FYNNEI. This CDR3 spans 15 amino acids. After removal of 3 bases from V and 0 bases from J, the junction contained 4 bases not matched to a gene. The DNA of the CDR3 is TGTGCCAGCAGTGATAAGCGGGGGTTCTCCTACGAGCAGTACTTC. Amino acid sequence: CASSDKRGFSYEQYF.

This clonotype was recorded many times. V gene TRBV27 combines with J gene TRBJ1-6, with D unclear. CDR1 and CDR2 from the germline V gene are MNHEY and SMNVEV (reference sequence). V shed 6 bases and J shed 10 bases, with 1 base lying between them. CDR3 length: 9 residues. CDR3 DNA: TGTGCCAGCAGGTCACCCCTCCACTTT. Its translation is CASRSPLHF.

The rearrangement links TRBV6-2 or TRBV6-3 to TRBJ1-1; D ambiguous. Germline V gives CDR1 MNHEY, CDR2 SVGEGT. The CDR3 extends over 13 amino acids. V was shortened by 8 bases and J by 3 bases, with 13 bases between the two germline ends. CDR3 DNA sequence: TGTGCCAGCCGCCGCGGTGGAGACACTGAAGCTTTCTTT. Residues: CASRRGGDTEAFF.

This clonotype came up many times. The genes are TRBV2 and TRBJ2-7; 10 positions match TRBD2. CDR1 is SNHLY and CDR2 is FYNNEI in the germline V gene. V shed 1 base and J 4 bases; nucleotides not matched to a gene: 4. This CDR3 contains 15 residues. The CDR3 DNA follows: TGTGCCAGCAGTGAAGACAGTAGCGGGAGGTACGAGCAGTACTTC. Amino acid sequence: CASSEDSSGRYEQYF.

The chain combines TRBV12-3 or TRBV12-4 with TRBJ2-3, with a weak D call TRBD2 (7 bases). V was trimmed by 5 bases and J by 2 bases, leaving 14 bases between them. This CDR3 has 15 residues. Here the CDR3 DNA reads TGTGCCAGCAGTGCGTTAGGGGGGGCCACAGATACGCAGTATTTT. Its translation: CASSALGGATDTQYF.

This clonotype has a single count. CDR3 in DNA: TGTGCCAGCTCACCAAGAGTCAGGACAGGGGGCTCCTACGAGCAGTACTTC. It encodes CASSPRVRTGGSYEQYF. The chain carries TRBV18 and TRBJ2-7; 10 positions agree with TRBD1. CDR1 is KGHSH, CDR2 LQKENI, per germline. The J segment lost 0 bases and the V segment lost 2 bases, leaving 7 bases of the junction unmatched. The CDR3 extends over 17 amino acids. Supplemented by reference TRBV18 and TRBJ2-7, the full variable domain reads NAGVMQNPRHLVRRRGQEARLRCSPMKGHSHVYWYRQLPEEGLKFMVYLQKENIIDESGMPKERFSAEFPKEGPSILRIQQVVRGDSAAYFCASSPRVRTGGSYEQYFGPGTRLTVT.

This clonotype was seen only a few times. The chain employs TRBV4-2 and TRBJ1-1; 7 bases match TRBD1. The J segment lost 5 bases and the V segment lost 1 base, leaving 7 bases of the junction unmatched. Germline CDR1 LGHNA, CDR2 YNFKEQ. The CDR3 spans 15 residues. CDR3 in DNA: TGTGCCAGCAGCCAAGGTGCACAGGGGCGGACTGAAGCTTTCTTT. Translating gives CASSQGAQGRTEAFF.

This clonotype was picked up a small number of times. The chain recombines TRBV7-2 with TRBJ1-2; the D is unclear. The CDR3 sequence is 15 residues long. Germline V gene data show CDR1 as SGHTA and CDR2 as FQGNSA. Trimming took 1 base from V and 2 from J, leaving 11 bases between them. The CDR3 is CASSLEGGINYGYTF. The DNA for the CDR3 is TGTGCCAGCAGCTTAGAGGGCGGAATCAACTATGGCTACACCTTC.

This clonotype was found a few times. The CDR3 reads CASSLVDGRAETQYF. The CDR3 region has the DNA TGTGCCAGCAGCTTAGTAGATGGTCGGGCGGAGACCCAGTACTTC. The rearrangement links TRBV7-2 to TRBJ2-5; D not resolved. V was shortened by 1 base and J by 5 bases, with 14 bases between the two germline ends. The germline V gene has CDR1 SGHTA and CDR2 FQGNSA. CDR3 size: 15 residues.

In this sample, this clonotype turned up a few times. The chain employs TRBV27 and TRBJ2-7; 8 bases fit TRBD1. This CDR3 contains 14 residues. Trimming cost V 2 bases and J 6 bases; bases outside gene matches: 6. Germline V lookup: CDR1 MNHEY, CDR2 SMNVEV (reference sequence). The CDR3 bases are TGTGCCAGCAGTTTAGGGGACAGGTTGGTCGAGCAGTACTTC. It codes for CASSLGDRLVEQYF.

This clonotype was observed many times. The chain joins TRBV7-2 to TRBJ2-2, with a tentative D call TRBD2 (6 bases). CDR3 length equals 16 residues. Between the trimmed V and J ends, which lost 2 bases and 0 bases, there was a span of 10 bases. Looked up from germline, CDR1 is SGHTA and CDR2 is FQGNSA. The CDR3 is CASSLTGGANTGELFF. DNA for the CDR3: TGTGCCAGCAGCTTAACCGGAGGGGCGAACACCGGGGAGCTGTTTTTT.

This chain connects TRBV10-2 to TRBJ1-2, with D perhaps TRBD1 (6 bases). Germline CDR1 reads WSHSY; CDR2 reads SAAADI. This CDR3 is built from 15 residues. Trimming left V 5 bases short and J 4 bases short, with 17 bases between. CDR3 sequence reads: CASSPRGDLAYGYTF. The CDR3 region has the DNA TGCGCCAGCAGTCCCAGGGGCGATCTGGCCTATGGCTACACCTTC.

Concerning this clonotype itself: A much larger clone sits a single nucleotide away, making a read error possible. J is TRBJ1-1 and V is TRBV6-1; no reliable D call. V lost 7 bases, J lost 4 bases, and 10 bases lay in between. The length of the CDR3 is 12 residues. The germline gives CDR1 MNHNS, CDR2 SASEGT. The CDR3 protein is CASITGGTEAFF. CDR3 in DNA: TGTGCCAGCATCACCGGTGGCACTGAAGCTTTCTTT.

The CDR3 protein is CASSPPTGTSGSGAFWEQYF. The CDR3 region has the DNA TGTGCCAGCAGCCCACCAACCGGGACTAGCGGGAGTGGAGCCTTTTGGGAGCAGTACTTC. This chain uses TRBV11-2 with TRBJ2-7; the match to TRBD2 covers 14 bases. CDR1 is SGHAT, CDR2 FQNNGV, per germline. After removal of 5 bases from V and 7 bases from J, the junction contained 22 bases not matched to a gene. The CDR3 runs to 20 residues.

The chain carries TRBV18 and TRBJ2-7; D is unclear. Germline CDR1 reads KGHSH; CDR2 reads LQKENI. The CDR3 spans 14 residues. Trimming removed 3 bases at V and 7 bases at J, with 16 bases between. CDR3 DNA sequence: TGTGCCAGCTCACCTTTAACTATATCGGGTGAGCAGTACTTC. It specifies CASSPLTISGEQYF. Full variable domain (outside the CDR3, taken from reference TRBV18 and TRBJ2-7): NAGVMQNPRHLVRRRGQEARLRCSPMKGHSHVYWYRQLPEEGLKFMVYLQKENIIDESGMPKERFSAEFPKEGPSILRIQQVVRGDSAAYFCASSPLTISGEQYFGPGTRLTVT.

This clonotype was seen more than once but under ten times. The chain recombines TRBV29-1 with TRBJ2-5; perhaps TRBD1 as D (5 bases). Trimming removed 4 bases from V and 5 bases from J, with 11 bases in between. The CDR3 is 12 amino acids. CDR1 is SQVTM, CDR2 ANQGSEA, per germline. CDR3 in DNA: TGCAGCGTTGTATCGCCAGGGGAGACCCAGTACTTC. This gives the protein CSVVSPGETQYF.

The chain joins TRBV29-1 to TRBJ2-6; TRBD1 aligns across 7 bases. The junction had 8 bases not matched to a gene; V was cut back by 3 bases and J by 0 bases. Germline V gene sequence: CDR1 SQVTM, CDR2 ANQGSEA. The CDR3 runs 17 residues. For the CDR3, the DNA is TGCAGCGTTGAGGGACAGATTGGCGTCTCTGGGGCCAACGTCCTGACTTTC. It yields the protein CSVEGQIGVSGANVLTF.

This clonotype was seen ten or more times. The V gene is TRBV11-2, the J gene TRBJ2-7, with 8 bases identical to TRBD2. Germline V gene sequence: CDR1 SGHAT, CDR2 FQNNGV. The CDR3 spans 16 residues. The V and J ends lost 5 bases and 0 bases, in that order; junction bases with no gene match: 9. The CDR3 reads CASSPRGGRGSYEQYF. The CDR3 DNA is TGTGCCAGCAGCCCTCGGGGGGGACGCGGCTCCTACGAGCAGTACTTC.

Turning to this clonotype: One end of the junction varies from germline; a read error may be responsible. The chain uses TRBV7-2 and TRBJ1-1; D gene uncertain. Germline V CDR1 and CDR2: SGHTA, FQGNSA. The CDR3 has 14 residues. The CDR3 DNA sequence: TGTGCCAGCAGCTTAGCCGGGAGTAACACCGAAGCTTTCTTT. This sequence encodes CASSLAGSNTEAFF.

Many counts were recorded for this clonotype. This chain links TRBV6-1 with TRBJ2-5; TRBD2 might be the D (6 bases). The CDR3 contains 16 residues. V lost 5 bases and J 3 bases, leaving 19 bases between the germline ends. Germline V gene sequence: CDR1 MNHNS, CDR2 SASEGT. The CDR3 sequence is CASSPTQGLTEETQYF. Written as DNA, the CDR3 is TGTGCCAGCAGTCCAACCCAGGGACTTACGGAAGAGACCCAGTACTTC.

A single count supports this clonotype. The chain links TRBV5-1 to TRBJ2-7; 7 bases are a match to TRBD2. The length of the CDR3 is 15 residues. In germline, CDR1 is SGHRS, CDR2 YFSETQ. Trimming cost V 0 bases and J 1 base; bases outside gene matches: 4. CDR3 sequence: CASSLAGGRSYEQYF. The CDR3 DNA follows: TGCGCCAGCAGCTTGGCGGGGGGAAGGTCCTACGAGCAGTACTTC.

This clonotype was detected ten times or more. The chain links TRBV7-9 to TRBJ1-2; D is undetermined. The V end lost 0 bases, the J end lost 6 bases, and 14 bases lay between the germline ends. Germline CDR1 and CDR2: SEHNR and FQNEAQ (reference sequence). The CDR3 is 15 amino acids. The CDR3 is CASSLAPPGPHGYTF. CDR3 nucleotides: TGTGCCAGCAGCTTAGCGCCCCCGGGCCCACATGGCTACACCTTC.

The CDR3 DNA sequence: TGTGCCAGTAGTGCCCTTCCCCTCGGACTAGCCAACTCCTACGAGCAGTACTTC. Translated, it gives CASSALPLGLANSYEQYF. The chain is built from TRBV19 and TRBJ2-7, with 8 bases identical to TRBD2. Germline V gives CDR1 LNHDA, CDR2 SQIVND (reference sequence). The CDR3 is made up of 18 amino acids. Trimming at V came to 5 bases and at J to 0 bases, leaving 15 bases not matched to a gene. The full variable domain, with the rest looked up from reference TRBV19 and TRBJ2-7, is DGGITQSPKYLFRKEGQNVTLSCEQNLNHDAMYWYRQDPGQGLRLIYYSQIVNDFQKGDIAEGYSVSREKKESFPLTVTSAQKNPTAFYLCASSALPLGLANSYEQYFGPGTRLTVT.

The chain uses TRBV9 and TRBJ2-5; 8 nucleotides line up with TRBD1. Trimming removed 3 bases from V and 9 bases from J; junction bases left unmatched: 13. From germline, CDR1 is SGDLS and CDR2 YYNGEE. The CDR3 totals 15 residues. The CDR3 DNA follows: TGTGCCAGCAGCGATGTAGGGACAGGCCTGGTGGCCCAGTACTTC. Amino acid sequence: CASSDVGTGLVAQYF.

This clonotype occurred a few times. Mismatch with germline at one junction end may stem from a read error. The chain is built from TRBV5-1 and TRBJ1-2; unclear D gene. The CDR3 extends over 14 amino acids. Germline V gene data show CDR1 as SGHRS and CDR2 as YFSETQ. CDR3 loop: CASSLFGFYYGYAF. CDR3 nucleotide sequence: TGCGCCAGCAGCTTGTTTGGGTTTTACTATGGCTACGCCTTC. The full variable domain, with the rest looked up from reference TRBV5-1 and TRBJ1-2, is KAGVTQTPRYLIKTRGQQVTLSCSPISGHRSVSWYQQTPGQGLQFLFEYFSETQRNKGNFPGRFSGRQFSNSRSEMNVSTLELGDSALYLCASSLFGFYYGYAFGSGTRLTVV.

Concerning this clonotype itself: This may be a read error: a much more frequent sequence differs by one nucleotide. This chain connects TRBV11-2 to TRBJ2-7, with D possibly called TRBD1 or TRBD2 (5 bases each). The CDR3 spans 15 residues. The germline V gene has CDR1 SGHAT and CDR2 FQNNGV. CDR3 residues: CASSHRPPGTYKQYF. The CDR3 region has the DNA TGTGCCAGCAGCCATCGTCCTCCGGGGACCTACAAGCAGTACTTC.

Note on this clonotype: This clone may be a read error of a much larger clone one base away. The chain employs TRBV2 and TRBJ1-1; 7 bases line up with TRBD1. The CDR3 is made up of 13 amino acids. The germline V gene encodes CDR1 SNHLY and CDR2 FYNNEI. This CDR3 reads CAGRQGGSTEAFF. CDR3 DNA sequence: TGTGCCGGCAGACAAGGGGGCAGTACTGAAGCTTTCTTT.

This clonotype was picked up many times. J is TRBJ1-2 and V is TRBV11-2; tentative D call: TRBD1 (5 bases). The CDR3 consists of 14 residues. CDR1 SGHAT and CDR2 FQNNGV come from the germline V gene. Trimming cost V 1 base and J 4 bases, with 10 bases left between them. CDR3: CASSLGGDSYGYTF. CDR3 nucleotides: TGTGCCAGCAGCTTAGGGGGGGACTCCTATGGCTACACCTTC.

V usage is TRBV29-1 and J usage is TRBJ1-1; 7 bases line up with TRBD1. The V and J ends lost 7 bases and 5 bases, in that order; junction bases with no gene match: 10. Germline V gene data show CDR1 as SQVTM and CDR2 as ANQGSEA. The CDR3 covers 13 residues. As DNA, the CDR3 is TGCAGCGCGATGACAGGGAGGAGTACTGAAGCTTTCTTT. It specifies CSAMTGRSTEAFF.